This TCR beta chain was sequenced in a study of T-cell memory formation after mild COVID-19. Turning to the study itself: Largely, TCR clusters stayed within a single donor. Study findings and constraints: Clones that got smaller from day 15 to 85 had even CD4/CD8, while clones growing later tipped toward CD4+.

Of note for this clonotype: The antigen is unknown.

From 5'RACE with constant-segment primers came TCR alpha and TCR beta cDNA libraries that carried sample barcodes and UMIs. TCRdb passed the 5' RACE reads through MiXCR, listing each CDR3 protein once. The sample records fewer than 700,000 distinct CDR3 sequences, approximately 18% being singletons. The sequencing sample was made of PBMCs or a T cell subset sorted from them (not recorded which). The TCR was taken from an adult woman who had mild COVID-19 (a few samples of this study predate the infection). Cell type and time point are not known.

CDR3 sequence: CASTSGSHGELFF. The CDR3 nucleotides are TGTGCCAGCACTAGCGGGAGCCACGGGGAGCTGTTTTTT. The rearrangement joins TRBV5-8 to TRBJ2-2, with 10 bases matching TRBD2. The ends lost 6 bases at V and 7 bases at J; junction bases unmatched: 3. Germline-derived CDR1 and CDR2 are SGHTS and YDEGEE. The CDR3 is 13 residues long.